These 3 T cell receptor beta chains came from one sample sequenced in a study of cytomegalovirus exposure and HLA in healthy donors. The PCR contained 60 Vbeta and 13 Jbeta primers. Sequenced by immunoSEQ multiplex PCR; TCRdb stores in-frame clones only, minus some. The table lists tens of thousands of clones, around 80% of them singletons. What was sequenced was PBMCs. The source of these receptors is a man aged 50-59 years in good health and CMV-seropositive.

The chain employs TRBV28 and TRBJ2-5; D possibly corresponds to TRBD2 (5 bases). Germline assignment: CDR1 MDHEN and CDR2 SYDVKM. This CDR3 has 13 amino acids. Trimming removed 7 bases at V and 11 bases at J, with 20 bases between. The CDR3 DNA follows: TGTGCCAGCATAGGTAGAGGGAAAGGTGAACAGTACTTC. Its protein product is CASIGRGKGEQYF.

Worth noting for this clone: Sequence at one end of the junction differs from germline and may be a read error. CDR3 sequence reads: CSSSSDRGYLYEQYF. The CDR3 DNA reads TGTTCCAGCAGCTCCGACAGGGGATACCTTTACGAGCAGTACTTC. The V gene is TRBV7-9, the J gene TRBJ2-7; the match to TRBD1 covers 8 bases. CDR1 and CDR2 (germline): SEHNR, FQNEAQ (reference sequence). CDR3 length equals 15 residues.

This chain connects TRBV28 to TRBJ1-1; perhaps TRBD1 as D (6 bases). The germline V and J ends were trimmed by 6 bases and 3 bases, with 17 bases remaining between them. CDR3 length: 15 residues. The germline CDR1 and CDR2 sequences are MDHEN and SYDVKM. The CDR3 here is CASRIGGAGDTEAFF. CDR3 coding DNA: TGTGCCAGCAGGATTGGGGGGGCGGGCGACACTGAAGCTTTCTTT.